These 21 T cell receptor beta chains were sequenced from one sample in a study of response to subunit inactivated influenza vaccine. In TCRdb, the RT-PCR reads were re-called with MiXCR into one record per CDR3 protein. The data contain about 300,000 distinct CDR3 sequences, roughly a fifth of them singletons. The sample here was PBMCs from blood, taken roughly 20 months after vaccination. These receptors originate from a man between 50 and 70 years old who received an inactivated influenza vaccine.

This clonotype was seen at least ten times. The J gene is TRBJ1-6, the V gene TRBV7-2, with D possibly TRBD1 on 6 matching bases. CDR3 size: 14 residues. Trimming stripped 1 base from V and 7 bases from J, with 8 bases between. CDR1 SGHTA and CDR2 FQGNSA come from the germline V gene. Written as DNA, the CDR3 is TGTGCCAGCAGCTTAGGGACAGTCAATTCACCCCTCCACTTT. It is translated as CASSLGTVNSPLHF.

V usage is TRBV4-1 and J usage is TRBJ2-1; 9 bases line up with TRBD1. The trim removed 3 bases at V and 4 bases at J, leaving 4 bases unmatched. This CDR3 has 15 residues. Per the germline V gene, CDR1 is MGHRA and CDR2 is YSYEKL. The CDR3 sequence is CASSHLGQGYNEQFF. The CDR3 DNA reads TGCGCCAGCAGCCATCTCGGACAGGGGTACAATGAGCAGTTCTTC.

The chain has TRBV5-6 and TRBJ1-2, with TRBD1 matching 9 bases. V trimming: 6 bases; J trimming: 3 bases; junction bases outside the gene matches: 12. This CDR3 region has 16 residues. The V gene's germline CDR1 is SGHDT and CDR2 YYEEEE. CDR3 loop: CASTFYLRDRDYGYTF. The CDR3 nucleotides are TGTGCCAGCACTTTTTACCTCCGGGACAGGGACTATGGCTACACCTTC.

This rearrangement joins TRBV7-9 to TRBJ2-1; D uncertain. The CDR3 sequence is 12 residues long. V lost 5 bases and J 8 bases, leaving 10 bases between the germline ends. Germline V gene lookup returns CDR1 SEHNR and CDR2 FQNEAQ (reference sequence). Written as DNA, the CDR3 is TGTGCCAGCAGCCTACTGAAAGATGAGCAGTTCTTC. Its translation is CASSLLKDEQFF.

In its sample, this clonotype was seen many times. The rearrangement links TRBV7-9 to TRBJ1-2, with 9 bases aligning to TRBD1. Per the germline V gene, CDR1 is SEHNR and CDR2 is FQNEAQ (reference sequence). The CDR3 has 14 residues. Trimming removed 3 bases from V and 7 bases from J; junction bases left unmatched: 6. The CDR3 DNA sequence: TGTGCCAGCAGCTTGGGCACAGGGGGCGGTGGCTACACCTTC. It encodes CASSLGTGGGGYTF.

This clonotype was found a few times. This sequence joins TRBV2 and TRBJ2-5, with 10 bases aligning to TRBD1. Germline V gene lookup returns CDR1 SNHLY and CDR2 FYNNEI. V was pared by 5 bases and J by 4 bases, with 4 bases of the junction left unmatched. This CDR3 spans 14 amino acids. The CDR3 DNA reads TGTGCCAGCAGTCTCCGGACAGGGGGAGAGACCCAGTACTTC. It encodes CASSLRTGGETQYF. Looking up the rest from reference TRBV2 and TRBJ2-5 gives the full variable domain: EPEVTQTPSHQVTQMGQEVILRCVPISNHLYFYWYRQILGQKVEFLVSFYNNEISEKSEIFDDQFSVERPDGSNFTLKIRSTKLEDSAMYFCASSLRTGGETQYFGPGTRLLVL.

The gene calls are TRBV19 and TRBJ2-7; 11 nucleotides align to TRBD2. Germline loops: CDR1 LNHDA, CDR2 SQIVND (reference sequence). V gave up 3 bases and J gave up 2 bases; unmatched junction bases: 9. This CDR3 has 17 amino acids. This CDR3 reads CASSIGSGRGAAYEQYF. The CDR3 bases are TGTGCCAGTAGTATCGGTAGCGGGAGGGGTGCCGCCTACGAGCAGTACTTC. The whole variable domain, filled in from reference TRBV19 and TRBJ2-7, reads DGGITQSPKYLFRKEGQNVTLSCEQNLNHDAMYWYRQDPGQGLRLIYYSQIVNDFQKGDIAEGYSVSREKKESFPLTVTSAQKNPTAFYLCASSIGSGRGAAYEQYFGPGTRLTVT.

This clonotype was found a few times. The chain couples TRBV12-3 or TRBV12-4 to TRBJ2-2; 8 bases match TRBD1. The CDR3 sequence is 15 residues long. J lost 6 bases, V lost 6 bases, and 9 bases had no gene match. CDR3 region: CASRPDRVGAGELFF. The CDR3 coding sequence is TGTGCCAGCAGACCGGACAGGGTTGGAGCCGGGGAGCTGTTTTTT.

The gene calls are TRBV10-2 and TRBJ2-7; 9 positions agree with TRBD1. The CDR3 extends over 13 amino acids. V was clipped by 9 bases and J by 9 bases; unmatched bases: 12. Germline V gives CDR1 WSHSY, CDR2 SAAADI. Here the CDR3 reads CASKTGGGFGQYF. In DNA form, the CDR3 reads TGCGCCAGTAAGACAGGGGGGGGCTTCGGGCAGTACTTC.

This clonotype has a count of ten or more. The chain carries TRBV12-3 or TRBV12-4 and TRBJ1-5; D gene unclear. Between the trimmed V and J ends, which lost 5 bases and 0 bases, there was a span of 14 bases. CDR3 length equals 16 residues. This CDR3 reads CASSPLRTHSNQPQHF. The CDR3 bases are TGTGCCAGCAGTCCCCTCCGGACCCATAGCAATCAGCCCCAGCATTTT.

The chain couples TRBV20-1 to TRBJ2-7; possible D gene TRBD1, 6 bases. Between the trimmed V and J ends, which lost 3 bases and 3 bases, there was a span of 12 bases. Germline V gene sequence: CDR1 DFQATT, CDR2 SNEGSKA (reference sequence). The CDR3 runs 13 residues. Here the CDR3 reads CSASHRDRYEQYF. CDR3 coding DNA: TGCAGTGCTAGCCACAGGGATCGCTACGAGCAGTACTTC.

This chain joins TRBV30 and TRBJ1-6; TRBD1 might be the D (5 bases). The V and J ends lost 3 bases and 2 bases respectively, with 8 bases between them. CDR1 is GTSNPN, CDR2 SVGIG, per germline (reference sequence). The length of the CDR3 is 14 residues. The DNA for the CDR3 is TGTGCCTGGAGGTGGGACGCCTATAATTCACCCCTCCACTTT. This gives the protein CAWRWDAYNSPLHF.

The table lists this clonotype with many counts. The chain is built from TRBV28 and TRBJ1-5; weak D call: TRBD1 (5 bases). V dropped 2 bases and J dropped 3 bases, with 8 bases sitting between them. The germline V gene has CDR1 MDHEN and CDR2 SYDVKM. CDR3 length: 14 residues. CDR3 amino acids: CASSLGGYNQPQHF. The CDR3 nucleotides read TGTGCCAGCAGTTTAGGGGGATACAATCAGCCCCAGCATTTT.

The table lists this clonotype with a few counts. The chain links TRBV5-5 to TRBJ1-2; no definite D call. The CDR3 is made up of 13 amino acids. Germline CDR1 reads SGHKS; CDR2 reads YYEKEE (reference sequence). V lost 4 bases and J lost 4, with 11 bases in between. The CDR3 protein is CASSIHGLYGYTF. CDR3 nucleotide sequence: TGTGCCAGCAGCATTCACGGACTCTATGGCTACACCTTC.

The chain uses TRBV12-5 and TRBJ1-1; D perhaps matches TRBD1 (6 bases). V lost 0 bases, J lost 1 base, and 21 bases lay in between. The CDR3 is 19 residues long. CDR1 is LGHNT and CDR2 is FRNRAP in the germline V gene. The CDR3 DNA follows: TGTGCTAGTGGTTTGGTACGTTATGGGATGCGGGACAAGAACACTGAAGCTTTCTTT. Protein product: CASGLVRYGMRDKNTEAFF.

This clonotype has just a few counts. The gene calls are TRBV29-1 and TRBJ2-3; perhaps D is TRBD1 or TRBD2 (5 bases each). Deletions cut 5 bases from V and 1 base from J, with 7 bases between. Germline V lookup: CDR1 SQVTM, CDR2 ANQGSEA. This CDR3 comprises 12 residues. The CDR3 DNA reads TGCAGCGTTTGGGACCGCACAGATACGCAGTATTTT. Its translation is CSVWDRTDTQYF.

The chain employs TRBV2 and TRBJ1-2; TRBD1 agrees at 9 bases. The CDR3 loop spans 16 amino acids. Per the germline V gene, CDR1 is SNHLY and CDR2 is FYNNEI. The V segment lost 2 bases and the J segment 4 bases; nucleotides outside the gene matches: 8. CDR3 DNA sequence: TGTGCCAGCAGTGAATCAGCGACGGGACAGGGCTATGGCTACACCTTC. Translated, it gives CASSESATGQGYGYTF.

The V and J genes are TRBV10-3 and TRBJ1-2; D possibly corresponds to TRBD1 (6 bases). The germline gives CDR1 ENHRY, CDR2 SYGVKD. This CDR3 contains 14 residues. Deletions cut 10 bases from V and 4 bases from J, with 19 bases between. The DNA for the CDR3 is TGTGCCAACAAAGCACAGGGTGGAAGCTATGGCTACACCTTC. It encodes CANKAQGGSYGYTF.

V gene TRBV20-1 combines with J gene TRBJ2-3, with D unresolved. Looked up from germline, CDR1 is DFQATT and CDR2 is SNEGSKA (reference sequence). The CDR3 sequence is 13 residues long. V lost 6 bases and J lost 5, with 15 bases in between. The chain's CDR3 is CSAIKGPLDTQYF. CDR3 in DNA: TGCAGTGCCATAAAAGGCCCTCTAGATACGCAGTATTTT.

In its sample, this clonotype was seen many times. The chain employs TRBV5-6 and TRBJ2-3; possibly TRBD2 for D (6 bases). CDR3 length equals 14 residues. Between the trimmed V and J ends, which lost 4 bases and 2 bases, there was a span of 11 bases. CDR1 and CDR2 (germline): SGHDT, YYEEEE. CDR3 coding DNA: TGTGCCAGCAGCCCGGGACTTCCCACAGATACGCAGTATTTT. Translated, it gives CASSPGLPTDTQYF. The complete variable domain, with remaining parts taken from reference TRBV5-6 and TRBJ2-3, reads DAGVTQSPTHLIKTRGQQVTLRCSPKSGHDTVSWYQQALGQGPQFIFQYYEEEERQRGNFPDRFSGHQFPNYSSELNVNALLLGDSALYLCASSPGLPTDTQYFGPGTRLTVL.

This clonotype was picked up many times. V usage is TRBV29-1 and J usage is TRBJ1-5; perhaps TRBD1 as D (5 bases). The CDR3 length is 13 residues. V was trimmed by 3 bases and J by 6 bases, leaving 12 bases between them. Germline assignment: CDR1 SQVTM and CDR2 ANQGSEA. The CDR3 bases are TGCAGCGTTGAGCAGGGTCAGGGTCAGCCCCAGCATTTT. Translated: CSVEQGQGQPQHF.